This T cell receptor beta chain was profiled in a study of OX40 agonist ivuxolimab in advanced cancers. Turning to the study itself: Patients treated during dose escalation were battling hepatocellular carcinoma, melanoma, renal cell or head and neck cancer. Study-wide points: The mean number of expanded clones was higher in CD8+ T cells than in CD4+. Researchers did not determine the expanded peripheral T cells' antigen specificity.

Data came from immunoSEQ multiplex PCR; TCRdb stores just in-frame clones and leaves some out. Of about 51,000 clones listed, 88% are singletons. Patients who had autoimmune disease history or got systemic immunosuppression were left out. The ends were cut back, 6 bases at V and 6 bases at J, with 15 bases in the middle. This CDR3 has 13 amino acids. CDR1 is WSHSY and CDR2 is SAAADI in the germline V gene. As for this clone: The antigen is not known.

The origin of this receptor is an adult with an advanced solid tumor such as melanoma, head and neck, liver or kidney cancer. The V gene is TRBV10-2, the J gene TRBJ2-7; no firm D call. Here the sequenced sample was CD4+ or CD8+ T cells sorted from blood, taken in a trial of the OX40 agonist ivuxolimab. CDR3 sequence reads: CASSTVTYGEQYF. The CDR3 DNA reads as TGCGCCAGCAGCACCGTTACATATGGCGAGCAGTACTTC.